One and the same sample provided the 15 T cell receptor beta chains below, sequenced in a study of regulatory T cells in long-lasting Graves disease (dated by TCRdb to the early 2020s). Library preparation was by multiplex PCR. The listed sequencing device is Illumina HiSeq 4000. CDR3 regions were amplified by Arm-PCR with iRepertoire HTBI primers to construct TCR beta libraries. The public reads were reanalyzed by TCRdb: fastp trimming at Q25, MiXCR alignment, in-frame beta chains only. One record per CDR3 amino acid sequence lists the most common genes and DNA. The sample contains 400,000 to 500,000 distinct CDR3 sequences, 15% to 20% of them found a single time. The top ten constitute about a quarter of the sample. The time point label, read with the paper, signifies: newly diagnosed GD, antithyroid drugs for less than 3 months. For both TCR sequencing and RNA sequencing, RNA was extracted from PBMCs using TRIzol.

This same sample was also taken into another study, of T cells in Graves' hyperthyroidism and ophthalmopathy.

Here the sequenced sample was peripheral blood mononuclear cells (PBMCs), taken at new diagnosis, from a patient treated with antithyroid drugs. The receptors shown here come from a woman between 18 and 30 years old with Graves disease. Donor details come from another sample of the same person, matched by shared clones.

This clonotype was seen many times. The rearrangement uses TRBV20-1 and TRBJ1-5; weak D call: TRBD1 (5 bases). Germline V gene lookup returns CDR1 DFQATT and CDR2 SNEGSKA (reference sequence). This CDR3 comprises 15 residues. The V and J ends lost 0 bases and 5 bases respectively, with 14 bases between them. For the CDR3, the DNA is TGCAGTGCTAGAGAAACTGGCGGGGACCATCAGCCCCAGCATTTT. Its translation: CSARETGGDHQPQHF.

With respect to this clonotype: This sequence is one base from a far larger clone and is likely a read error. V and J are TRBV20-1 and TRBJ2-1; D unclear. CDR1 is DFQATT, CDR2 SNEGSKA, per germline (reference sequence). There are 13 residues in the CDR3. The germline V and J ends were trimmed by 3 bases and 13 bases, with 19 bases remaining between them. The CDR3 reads CSARDVDQETQFF. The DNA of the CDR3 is TGCAGTGCTAGGGATGTAGACCAAGAGACCCAGTTCTTC.

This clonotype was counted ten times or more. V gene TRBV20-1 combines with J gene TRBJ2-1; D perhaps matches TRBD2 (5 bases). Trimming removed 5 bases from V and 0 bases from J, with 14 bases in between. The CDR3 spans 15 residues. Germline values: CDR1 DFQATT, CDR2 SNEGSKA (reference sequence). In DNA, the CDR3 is TGCAGTGCTTCCAAGCGGATAAGCTCCTACAATGAGCAGTTCTTC. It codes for CSASKRISSYNEQFF.

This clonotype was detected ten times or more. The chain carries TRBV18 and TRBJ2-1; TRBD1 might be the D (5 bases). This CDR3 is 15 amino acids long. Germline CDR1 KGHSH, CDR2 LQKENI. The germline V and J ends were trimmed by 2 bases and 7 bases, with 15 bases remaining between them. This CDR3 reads CASSPSVQAMNEQFF. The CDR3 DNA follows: TGTGCCAGCTCACCATCGGTACAGGCGATGAATGAGCAGTTCTTC. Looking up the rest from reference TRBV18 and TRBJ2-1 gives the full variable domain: NAGVMQNPRHLVRRRGQEARLRCSPMKGHSHVYWYRQLPEEGLKFMVYLQKENIIDESGMPKERFSAEFPKEGPSILRIQQVVRGDSAAYFCASSPSVQAMNEQFFGPGTRLTVL.

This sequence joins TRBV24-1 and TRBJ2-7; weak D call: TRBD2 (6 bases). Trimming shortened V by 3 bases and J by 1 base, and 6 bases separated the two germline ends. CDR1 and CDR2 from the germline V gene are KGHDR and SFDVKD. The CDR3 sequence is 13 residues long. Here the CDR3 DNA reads TGTGCCACCAGTGATGGGACTTCCTACGAGCAGTACTTC. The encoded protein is CATSDGTSYEQYF.

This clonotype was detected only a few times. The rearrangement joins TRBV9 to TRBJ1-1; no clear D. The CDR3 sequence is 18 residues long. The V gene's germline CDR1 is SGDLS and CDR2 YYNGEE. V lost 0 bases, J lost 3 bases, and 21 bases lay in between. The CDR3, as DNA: TGTGCCAGCAGCGTAGGACCCCGGGCGATAACGGCTGACACTGAAGCTTTCTTT. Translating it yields CASSVGPRAITADTEAFF.

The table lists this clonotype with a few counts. The CDR3 reads CASIIGTLDYEQYF. The CDR3, as DNA: TGTGCCAGCATTATCGGGACCCTTGACTACGAGCAGTACTTC. The chain recombines TRBV5-8 with TRBJ2-7, with D possibly called TRBD1 or TRBD2 (5 bases each). V lost 6 bases and J 3 bases, leaving 16 bases between the germline ends. From germline, CDR1 is SGHTS and CDR2 YDEGEE. The CDR3 extends over 14 amino acids. The full variable domain, rest sourced from reference TRBV5-8 and TRBJ2-7, is EAGVTQSPTHLIKTRGQQATLRCSPISGHTSVYWYQQALGLGLQFLLWYDEGEERNRGNFPPRFSGRQFPNYSSELNVNALELEDSALYLCASIIGTLDYEQYFGPGTRLTVT.

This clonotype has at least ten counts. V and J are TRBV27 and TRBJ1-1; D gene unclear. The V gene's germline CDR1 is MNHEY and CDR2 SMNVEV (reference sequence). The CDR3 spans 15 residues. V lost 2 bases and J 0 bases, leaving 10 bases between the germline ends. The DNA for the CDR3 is TGTGCCAGCAGTTTAGGCCAGACCATGAACACTGAAGCTTTCTTT. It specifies CASSLGQTMNTEAFF.

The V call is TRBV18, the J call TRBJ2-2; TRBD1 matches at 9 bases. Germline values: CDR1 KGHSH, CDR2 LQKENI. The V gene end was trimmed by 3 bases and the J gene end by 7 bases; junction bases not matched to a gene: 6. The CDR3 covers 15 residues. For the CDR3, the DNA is TGTGCCAGCTCACCGGGACAGGGCGTTGGCGGGGAGCTGTTTTTT. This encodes CASSPGQGVGGELFF.

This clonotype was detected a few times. For the CDR3, the DNA is TGTGCCAGCAGCCCTATGAGGACTGCTAACTATGGCTACACCTTC. Translated, it gives CASSPMRTANYGYTF. The rearrangement uses TRBV7-6 and TRBJ1-2, with D hard to call. The CDR3 contains 15 residues. Trimming removed 5 bases from V and 0 bases from J, with 13 bases in between. Germline V gives CDR1 SGHVS, CDR2 FNYEAQ.

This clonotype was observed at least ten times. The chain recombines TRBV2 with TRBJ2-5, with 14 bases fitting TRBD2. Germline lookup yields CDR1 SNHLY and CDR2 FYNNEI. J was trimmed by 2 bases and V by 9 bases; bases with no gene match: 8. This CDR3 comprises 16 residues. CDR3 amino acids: CASQGLAGASQETQYF. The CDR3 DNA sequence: TGTGCCAGTCAGGGACTAGCGGGAGCCTCGCAAGAGACCCAGTACTTC. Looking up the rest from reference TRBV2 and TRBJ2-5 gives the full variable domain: EPEVTQTPSHQVTQMGQEVILRCVPISNHLYFYWYRQILGQKVEFLVSFYNNEISEKSEIFDDQFSVERPDGSNFTLKIRSTKLEDSAMYFCASQGLAGASQETQYFGPGTRLLVL.

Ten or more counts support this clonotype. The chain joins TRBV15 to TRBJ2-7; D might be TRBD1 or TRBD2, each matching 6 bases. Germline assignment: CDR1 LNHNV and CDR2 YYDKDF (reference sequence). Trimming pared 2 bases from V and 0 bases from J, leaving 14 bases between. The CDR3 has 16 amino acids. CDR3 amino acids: CATSRLEGDSSYEQYF. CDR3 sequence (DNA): TGTGCCACCAGCAGACTTGAGGGGGACTCCTCCTACGAGCAGTACTTC. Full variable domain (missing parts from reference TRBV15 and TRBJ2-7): DAMVIQNPRYQVTQFGKPVTLSCSQTLNHNVMYWYQQKSSQAPKLLFHYYDKDFNNEADTPDNFQSRRPNTSFCFLDIRSPGLGDTAMYLCATSRLEGDSSYEQYFGPGTRLTVT.

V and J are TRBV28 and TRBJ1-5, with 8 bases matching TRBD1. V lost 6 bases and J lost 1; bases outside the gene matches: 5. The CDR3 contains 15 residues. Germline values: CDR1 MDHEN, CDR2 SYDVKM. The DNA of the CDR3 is TGTGCCAGCAGAACAGGGGGTGGGAGCAATCAGCCCCAGCATTTT. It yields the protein CASRTGGGSNQPQHF.

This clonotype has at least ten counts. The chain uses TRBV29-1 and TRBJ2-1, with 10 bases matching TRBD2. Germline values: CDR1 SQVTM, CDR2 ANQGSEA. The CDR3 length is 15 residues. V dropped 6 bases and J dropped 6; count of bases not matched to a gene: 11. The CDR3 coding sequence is TGCAGCGTCGCTTATCCCGGGACTAGCGCCAATGAGCAGTTCTTC. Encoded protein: CSVAYPGTSANEQFF.

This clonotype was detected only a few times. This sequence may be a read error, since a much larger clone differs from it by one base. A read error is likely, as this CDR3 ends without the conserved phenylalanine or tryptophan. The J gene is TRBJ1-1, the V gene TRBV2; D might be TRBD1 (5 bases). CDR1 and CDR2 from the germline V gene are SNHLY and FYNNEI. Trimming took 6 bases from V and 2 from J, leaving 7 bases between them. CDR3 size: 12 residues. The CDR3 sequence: CASSWTNTEAFL. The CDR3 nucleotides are TGTGCCAGCAGCTGGACAAACACTGAAGCTTTCCTT.